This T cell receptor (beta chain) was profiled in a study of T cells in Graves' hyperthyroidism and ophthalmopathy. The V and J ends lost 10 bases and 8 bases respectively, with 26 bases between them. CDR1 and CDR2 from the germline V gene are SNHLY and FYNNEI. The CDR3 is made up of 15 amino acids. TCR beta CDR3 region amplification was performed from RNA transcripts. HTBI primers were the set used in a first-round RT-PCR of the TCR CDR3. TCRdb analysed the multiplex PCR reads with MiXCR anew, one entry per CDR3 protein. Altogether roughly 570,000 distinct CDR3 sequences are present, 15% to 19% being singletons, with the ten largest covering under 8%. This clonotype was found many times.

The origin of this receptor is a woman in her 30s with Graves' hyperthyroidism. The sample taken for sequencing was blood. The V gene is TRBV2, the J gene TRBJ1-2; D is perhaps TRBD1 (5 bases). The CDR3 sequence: CATYLIRDPQWGYTF. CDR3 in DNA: TGTGCCACCTATTTGATCAGGGACCCACAGTGGGGCTACACCTTC.